This T cell receptor (beta chain) was obtained from a study of human T cells and chemical hapten exposure (dated by TCRdb to 2020 to 2023). Background for the entire study: For sensitization, 2% DPC in acetone was applied to a roughly 2 cm by roughly 2 cm area of upper inner arm skin. Throughout the study period of 20 to 30 weeks, patients also received therapeutic DPC doses to the scalp every week. Patch tests used Finn chambers with 0.01% DPC on the upper back, scored after 6 days by International Contact Dermatitis Research Group standards. The mostly female patient cohort included alopecia areata with under or over 50% scalp involvement, alopecia totalis and alopecia universalis. Libraries were pooled for sequencing, and per-sample TCR yields varied mainly because of small differences in library volumes within the pool. This study followed changes in the peripheral blood TCR repertoire in vivo during primary and secondary sensitization of alopecia patients to the hapten diphenylcyclopropenone (DPC). Blood samples were taken from patients before sensitization (week 0) and then at 2, 6 and about 24 weeks after DPC sensitization. About 30 alopecia patients provided blood for TCR sequencing at one to four time points (pre-sensitization, 2, 6 and 24 weeks). Overall results and qualifications from the work: No change with DPC sensitization was found in the number of TCRs above 1 in 1000 frequency, and no evidence of global repertoire structure alterations was found. Repeated subsampling changed both the strength of the expansion versus patch-test correlation and the threshold at which the correlation became significant. Patch test score was positively correlated with the number of PT1 expanded TCRs, with significance at thresholds 8, 16 and 32 but not at 4. Because every patient had alopecia, a presumed autoimmune disease, the patients' immune response might differ from that of healthy individuals. Significantly more large CDR3 similarity clusters were formed by expanded TCRs than by pre-sensitization or healthy control sets, consistent with antigen-driven responses.

Explained via the paper, the time point label denotes: patch test 2, 6 weeks after DPC sensitization. In light of the paper, this sample's treatment or condition label describes: therapeutic diphenylcyclopropenone sensitization with weekly scalp DPC. Blood at each patch-test visit was drawn before the patch test was applied. Patients were considered eligible if aged 18 to 70, diagnosed with alopecia and deemed suitable for DPC therapy, and patients were excluded if pregnant. Total RNA was extracted from unfractionated whole blood that had been collected in Tempus Blood RNA tubes. The library came from RACE. The listed sequencing device is NextSeq 500. During library preparation, unique molecular identifiers were attached to individual cDNA molecules so that TCRs could be counted in a quantitative, reproducible way. From each blood RNA sample, both TCR alpha and TCR beta chains were sequenced. The original methods were these. The median number of TCRs per sample was some 100,000, ranging from roughly 20,000 to 690,600. The Decombinator software suite was used to annotate V, J and CDR3 in the TCR reads. For PS versus PT1 abundance plots, all samples were subsampled to the same number of TCRs (28,000). TCRs were defined as expanded if absent before sensitization and observed at least eight times at the 2-week time point. The public reads were quality trimmed at Q25 with fastp and then assembled into clones with MiXCR by TCRdb, keeping productive beta chains. Each CDR3 protein gets just one entry, which takes the most common genes and DNA from the rows behind it. The authors' filters were not applied to this entry. The sample data list 65,000 to 90,000 distinct CDR3 sequences, and about 6.6% of these were observed just once. 1.3% of the sample is taken by the ten largest.

Ten or more counts support this clonotype. Its antigen has not been determined. Base qualities are not provided; no much larger clone lies one nucleotide away. The CDR3 numbers 15 residues from cysteine through phenylalanine. The CDR3 DNA has 45 bases and is translated from base 1. For this chain, trimming is 1 base at the V end and 5 bases at the J end, and the number of junction bases without a gene match is 7. The germline V gene provides CDR1 SGHTA and CDR2 FQGNSA. This TCR was recovered from a young woman with alopecia areata. Some clones in this sample may be carry-over from other donors' samples. The material sequenced was whole blood, taken in connection with sensitization to the hapten diphenylcyclopropenone (DPC). The V and J segments used are TRBV7-2 and TRBJ1-1, with 7 bases matching TRBD1. The CDR3 sequence is CASSLDGRGWTEAFF. The nucleotide sequence reads as follows: TGTGCCAGCAGCTTAGATGGCAGGGGGTGGACTGAAGCTTTCTTT.